These T cell receptor beta chains were read from a single sample in a study of T-cell memory formation after mild COVID-19. Via MiXCR, TCRdb re-called the 5' RACE reads, giving one row per CDR3 protein. The sample yields roughly 600,000 distinct CDR3 sequences, more than 15% seen once. Sequencing input: PBMCs or a T cell subset sorted from them (not recorded which). Receptor source: an adult woman who had mild COVID-19 (a few samples of this study predate the infection). Cell type and time point are not known. Each CDR3 is given with its conserved first and last residue. The order of the fields is J gene, D gene, V gene, clone size, CDR3 DNA, CDR3 protein. D genes are given only for firm matches. The size of a clone is reported for some rows only, either as once, few or many, or as a class for expanded clones.

TRBJ2-7	-	TRBV7-9	many	TGTGCCAGCAGCTTATCAGGGGTCGAGCAGTACTTC	CASSLSGVEQYF
TRBJ2-1	TRBD2	TRBV15	few	TGTGCCACCAGCACCGCCCCACTAGCGGGAGCGTGGTATGAGCAGTTCTTC	CATSTAPLAGAWYEQFF
TRBJ2-5	TRBD2	TRBV6-5	few	TGTGCCAGCAGTTACGGAGCGGGAGGGGATCAAGAGACCCAGTACTTC	CASSYGAGGDQETQYF
TRBJ2-1	TRBD1	TRBV3-1	few	TGTGCCAGCAGCCATACGACAGGGCGGAATGAGCAGTTCTTC	CASSHTTGRNEQFF
TRBJ2-1	-	TRBV7-9	few	TGTGCCAGCAGCTTAGCGGGGTACGACAATGAGCAGTTCTTC	CASSLAGYDNEQFF
TRBJ1-1	TRBD1	TRBV10-3	-	TGTGCCATCAGCGGACAGGCACATCGGAACACTGAAGCTTTCTTT	CAISGQAHRNTEAFF
TRBJ2-1	-	TRBV7-2	-	TGTGCCAGCAGCTTAGTGGGGTTCCAAGAGCAGTTCTTC	CASSLVGFQEQFF
TRBJ2-5	-	TRBV9	-	TGTGCCAGCAGCCTAGGGAGTAGGGACCAAGAGACCCAGTACTTC	CASSLGSRDQETQYF
TRBJ2-3	TRBD1	TRBV27	many	TGTGCCAGCAGTCACCCTCCGGGACAGGGGGCAGATACGCAGTATTTT	CASSHPPGQGADTQYF
TRBJ2-2	TRBD2	TRBV7-6	many	TGTGCCAGCAGCTTAGCGCCGACAGAAGCGGGATCGCCCTCCGGGGAGCTGTTTTTT	CASSLAPTEAGSPSGELFF
TRBJ2-6	-	TRBV5-8	many	TGTGCCAGCAGCTTTGGGATCTCTGGGGCCAACGTCCTGACTTTC	CASSFGISGANVLTF
TRBJ2-1	-	TRBV20-1	few	TGCAGTGCAAGACATCTTAGTCAGCGCTATGAGCAGTTCTTC	CSARHLSQRYEQFF
TRBJ2-1	-	TRBV12-3/TRBV12-4	few	TGTGCCAGCAGTTTTCAGCTAGACCTGAGGGGTGAGCAGTTCTTC	CASSFQLDLRGEQFF
TRBJ2-5	-	TRBV28	-	TGTGCCAGCACCTTGAGGGGGCTAGCGGAACTACAAGAGACCCAGTACTTC	CASTLRGLAELQETQYF
TRBJ2-3	-	TRBV15	many	TGTGCCACCAGCAGCGGCGGGGGCGCAGATACGCAGTATTTT	CATSSGGGADTQYF
TRBJ2-1	TRBD2	TRBV7-2	few	TGTGCCAGCAGCTTTTCTGGGGGAGGGTCGACGTTCTTC	CASSFSGGGSTFF
TRBJ2-7	-	TRBV27	-	TGTGCCAGCAGTATGACAGGCCGTCGCGAGCAGTACTTC	CASSMTGRREQYF
TRBJ2-5	TRBD2	TRBV7-9	-	TGTGCCAGCAACGTAGCGGGGGTGGAGACCCAGTACTTC	CASNVAGVETQYF
TRBJ2-1	TRBD2	TRBV9	-	TGTGCCAGCAGCGTATCCCTAGCGGGAGTAGGTTACAATGAGCAGTTCTTC	CASSVSLAGVGYNEQFF
TRBJ2-3	TRBD2	TRBV5-4	few	TGTGCCAGCAGCTTGGTTAGCGGGAGCACAGATACGCAGTATTTT	CASSLVSGSTDTQYF
TRBJ2-1	-	TRBV7-2	few	TGTGCCAGCAGCTTAGCGGCTGGGTATTATGGTGAGCAGTTCTTC	CASSLAAGYYGEQFF
TRBJ1-1	TRBD1	TRBV28	-	TGTGCCAGCTCCTCGCCGGGACAGGGGGCGAACACTGAAGCTTTCTTT	CASSSPGQGANTEAFF
TRBJ2-1	-	TRBV12-3/TRBV12-4	-	TGTGCCAGCACCAGCGAAAATTACAATGAGCAGTTCTTC	CASTSENYNEQFF
TRBJ2-7	-	TRBV24-1	-	TGTGCCACCAGTGATCCTACAGGCTCCCAATACGAGCAGTACTTC	CATSDPTGSQYEQYF
TRBJ2-7	-	TRBV4-1	-	TGCGCCAGCAGCCAAGATCTACCCCTCGGGGTCCCTTTTTACGAGCAGTACTTC	CASSQDLPLGVPFYEQYF
TRBJ2-5	-	TRBV12-3/TRBV12-4	-	TGTGCCAGCAGTTTATGGGAGGAGACCCAGTACTTC	CASSLWEETQYF
TRBJ1-2	-	TRBV6-5	few	TGTGCCAGCAGTTATGGCCCGACAGGCGACAAGTATGGCTACACCTTC	CASSYGPTGDKYGYTF
TRBJ2-2	TRBD1	TRBV7-9	few	TGTGCCGGCAGCGTAACCCGGGACAGGGGCACCGGGGAGCTGTTTTTT	CAGSVTRDRGTGELFF
TRBJ2-7	-	TRBV11-3	-	TGTGCCAGCAGCTCTAGCCTGAGGCGGGACTACGAGCAGTACTTC	CASSSSLRRDYEQYF
TRBJ1-1	-	TRBV5-1	-	TGCGCCAGCAGCCAGACTCTGAACAACGTACTGAACACTGAAGCTTTCTTT	CASSQTLNNVLNTEAFF
TRBJ2-5	-	TRBV7-8	-	TGTGCCAGCAGCTTGGCTAGGTTTGGACCGCAAGAGACCCAGTACTTC	CASSLARFGPQETQYF
TRBJ2-3	-	TRBV4-3	-	TGCGCCAGCAGCCAAAGTCGGGGAGCGGGACAGGCAGATACGCAGTATTTT	CASSQSRGAGQADTQYF
TRBJ2-6	TRBD1	TRBV18	-	TGTGCCAGCTCACCTCGCGGACAGGGGAAGACGAGGGGGGCCAACGTCCTGACTTTC	CASSPRGQGKTRGANVLTF
TRBJ2-7	-	TRBV4-2	-	TGTGCCAGCAGCCAGGGCGGGCCTTTACGGGAGCAGTACTTC	CASSQGGPLREQYF
TRBJ2-4	-	TRBV7-2	few	TGTGCCAGCAGCTACGCCAAAAACATTCAGTACTTC	CASSYAKNIQYF
TRBJ2-1	TRBD2	TRBV5-1	-	TGCGCCAGCAGCGCTACCGGGACTAGTTACAATGAGCAGTTCTTC	CASSATGTSYNEQFF
TRBJ2-2	TRBD2	TRBV5-6	few	TGTGCCAGCAGCTTGGTTTTTCCCAAACCGGGACTAGCGGGCCCTATGTTGAACACCGGGGAGCTGTTTTTT	CASSLVFPKPGLAGPMLNTGELFF
TRBJ1-2	TRBD1	TRBV11-2	many	TGTGCCAGCAGCTCCGCCGGGACAGGAGCCTATGGCTACACCTTC	CASSSAGTGAYGYTF
TRBJ1-2	-	TRBV2	-	TGTGCCAGCAGTGAGAATGGGGTTGGTGATGGCTACACCTTC	CASSENGVGDGYTF
TRBJ2-5	-	TRBV7-9	many	TGTGCCAGCAGCTTAGCGTTGGGGACCCAGTACTTC	CASSLALGTQYF
TRBJ1-5	-	TRBV20-1	few	TGCAGTGCGGGAGGGAGGGTTCAGCCCCAGCATTTT	CSAGGRVQPQHF
TRBJ1-2	-	TRBV2	few	TGTGCCAGCAGGCGAGGACTTGGCTACACCTTC	CASRRGLGYTF
TRBJ1-1	-	TRBV6-2/TRBV6-3	-	TGTGCCAGCAGTTACTCTTATGAAGCTTTCTTT	CASSYSYEAFF
TRBJ2-7	-	TRBV5-1	-	TGCGCCAGCAGCCCGAGAGAACAGCTGACCTACGAGCAGTACTTC	CASSPREQLTYEQYF
TRBJ2-3	TRBD2	TRBV12-3/TRBV12-4	-	TGTGCCAGCAGTTTGATAGCGGGGCCCACAGATACGCAGTATTTT	CASSLIAGPTDTQYF
TRBJ2-5	-	TRBV6-6	-	TGTGCCAGCAGTTACTCAGGCGGACAGAGAGAGACCCAGTACTTC	CASSYSGGQRETQYF
TRBJ2-3	-	TRBV6-5	few	TGTGCCAGCAGTCCCGACCCCTCCTGGCCAGATACGCAGTATTTT	CASSPDPSWPDTQYF
TRBJ1-1	-	TRBV29-1	few	TGCAGCGTTGAAGATCAAGCGGGAAGAGCTTTCTTT	CSVEDQAGRAFF
TRBJ2-5	-	TRBV20-1	few	TGCAGTGCTCCAGTCACAACTCGGGAGACCCAGTACTTC	CSAPVTTRETQYF
TRBJ2-7	-	TRBV7-2	-	TGTGCCAGCAGCTTAGTAGGGACTGAACCCTACGAGCAGTACTTC	CASSLVGTEPYEQYF
TRBJ2-3	-	TRBV11-2	once	TGTGCCAGCCTCCCCCGTGACCCTGCTAGCACAGATACGCAGTATTTT	CASLPRDPASTDTQYF
TRBJ1-5	-	TRBV7-2	few	TGTGCCAGCAGCTCCAGAGACCCGCCCCAGCATTTT	CASSSRDPPQHF
TRBJ2-5	TRBD2	TRBV28	few	TGTGCCAGCAGTCCTCCGGGACTAGAGGGAGAGACCCAGTACTTC	CASSPPGLEGETQYF
TRBJ2-5	-	TRBV4-1	few	TGCGCCAGCAGCCACCCTAGTGAACAAGAGACCCAGTACTTC	CASSHPSEQETQYF